A single T cell receptor beta chain is shown here with its context. V dropped 3 bases and J dropped 1 base, with 9 bases sitting between them. Germline loops: CDR1 MNHEY, CDR2 SMNVEV (reference sequence). The length of the CDR3 is 14 residues. This sample stems from a study of blood T cell repertoires in COVID-19. Study background: The origin of the acute and convalescent COVID-19 samples was the United States, Italy and Spain.

Repertoires were generated with immunoSEQ multiplex PCR, while TCRdb's copy carries only in-frame clones and drops some. The repertoire has about 140,000 clones, just under 90% of them found once; the top ten carry more than 4%. Sequenced material: peripheral blood. This rearrangement joins TRBV27 to TRBJ1-1; D is unclear. The source is a woman aged 40 to 49 with acute or convalescent COVID-19. CDR3: CASSLGNRNTEAFF. In DNA form, the CDR3 reads TGTGCCAGCAGTTTGGGCAATAGGAACACTGAAGCTTTCTTT.